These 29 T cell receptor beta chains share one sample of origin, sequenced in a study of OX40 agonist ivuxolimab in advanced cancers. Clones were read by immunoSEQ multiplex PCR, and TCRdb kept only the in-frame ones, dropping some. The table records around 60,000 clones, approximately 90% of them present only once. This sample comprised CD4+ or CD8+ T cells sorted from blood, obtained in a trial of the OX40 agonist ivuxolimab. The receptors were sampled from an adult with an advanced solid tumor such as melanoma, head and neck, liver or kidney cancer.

The CDR3 reads CASSLLAGALQETQYF. The CDR3 bases are TGTGCCAGCAGTTTACTAGCGGGAGCTCTACAAGAGACCCAGTACTTC. The chain couples TRBV28 to TRBJ2-5; 10 nucleotides match TRBD2. This CDR3 contains 16 residues. Trimming took 2 bases from V and 2 from J; bases not matched to a gene: 5. CDR1 MDHEN and CDR2 SYDVKM come from the germline V gene.

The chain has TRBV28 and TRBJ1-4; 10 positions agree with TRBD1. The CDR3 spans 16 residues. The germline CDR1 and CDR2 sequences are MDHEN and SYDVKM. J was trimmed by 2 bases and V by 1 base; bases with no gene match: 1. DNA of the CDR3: TGTGCCAGCAGTTTATCGGGACAGGGGACTAATGAAAAACTGTTTTTT. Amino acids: CASSLSGQGTNEKLFF.

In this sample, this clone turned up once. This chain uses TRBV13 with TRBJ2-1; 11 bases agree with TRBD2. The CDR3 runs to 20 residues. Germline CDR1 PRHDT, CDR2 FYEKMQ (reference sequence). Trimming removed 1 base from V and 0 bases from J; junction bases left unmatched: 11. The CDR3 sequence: CASSLAGTSGLSLSYNEQFF. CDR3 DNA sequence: TGTGCCAGCAGCTTAGCCGGGACTAGCGGTTTATCTCTCTCCTACAATGAGCAGTTCTTC.

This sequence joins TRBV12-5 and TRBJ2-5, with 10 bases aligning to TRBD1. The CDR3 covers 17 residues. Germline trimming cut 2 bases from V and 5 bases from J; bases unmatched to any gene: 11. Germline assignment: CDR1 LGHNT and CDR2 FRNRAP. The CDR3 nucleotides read TGTGCTAGTGGTTTGCAACCCGGGACAGGGGTTTCGGAGACCCAGTACTTC. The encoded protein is CASGLQPGTGVSETQYF.

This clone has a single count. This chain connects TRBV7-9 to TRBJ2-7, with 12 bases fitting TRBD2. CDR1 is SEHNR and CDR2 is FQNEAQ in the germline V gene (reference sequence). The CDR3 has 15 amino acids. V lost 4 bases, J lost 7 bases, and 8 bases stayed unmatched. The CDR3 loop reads CASSWRLAGVGEQYF. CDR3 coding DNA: TGTGCCAGCAGCTGGAGACTAGCGGGAGTAGGGGAGCAGTACTTC. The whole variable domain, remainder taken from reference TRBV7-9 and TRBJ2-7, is DTGVSQNPRHKITKRGQNVTFRCDPISEHNRLYWYRQTLGQGPEFLTYFQNEAQLEKSRLLSDRFSAERPKGSFSTLEIQRTEQGDSAMYLCASSWRLAGVGEQYFGPGTRLTVT.

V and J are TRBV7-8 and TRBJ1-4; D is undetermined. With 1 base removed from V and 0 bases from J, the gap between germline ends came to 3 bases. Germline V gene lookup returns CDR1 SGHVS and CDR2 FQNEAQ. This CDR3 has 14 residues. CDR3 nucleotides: TGTGCCAGCAGCTTAGGGGCAACTAATGAAAAACTGTTTTTT. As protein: CASSLGATNEKLFF.

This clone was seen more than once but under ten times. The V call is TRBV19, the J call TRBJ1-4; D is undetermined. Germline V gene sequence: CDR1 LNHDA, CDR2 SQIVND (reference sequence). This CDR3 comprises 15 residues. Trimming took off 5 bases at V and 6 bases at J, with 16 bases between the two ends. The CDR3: CASSPHMSVDEKLFF. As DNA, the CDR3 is TGTGCCAGTAGTCCCCATATGAGCGTAGATGAAAAACTGTTTTTT.

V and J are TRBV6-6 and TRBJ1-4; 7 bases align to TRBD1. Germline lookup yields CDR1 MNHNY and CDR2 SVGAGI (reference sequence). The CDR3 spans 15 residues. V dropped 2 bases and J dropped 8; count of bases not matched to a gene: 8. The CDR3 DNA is TGTGCCAGCAGTTACAGGGGGCGGGGGGAAGAAAAACTGTTTTTT. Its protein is CASSYRGRGEEKLFF.

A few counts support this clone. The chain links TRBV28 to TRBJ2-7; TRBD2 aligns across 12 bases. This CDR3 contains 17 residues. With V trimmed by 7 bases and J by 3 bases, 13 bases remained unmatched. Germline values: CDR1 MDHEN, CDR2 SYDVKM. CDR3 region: CASTGGGLAGLVYEQYF. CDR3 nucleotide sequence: TGTGCCAGCACCGGAGGTGGACTAGCGGGACTTGTCTACGAGCAGTACTTC.

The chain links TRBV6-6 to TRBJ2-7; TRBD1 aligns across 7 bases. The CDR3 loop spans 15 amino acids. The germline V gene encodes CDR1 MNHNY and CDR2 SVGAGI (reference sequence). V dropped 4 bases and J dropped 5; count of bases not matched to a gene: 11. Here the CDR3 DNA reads TGTGCCAGCAGTTCTCCGGGACAGACCTCAAACGAGCAGTACTTC. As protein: CASSSPGQTSNEQYF.

As DNA, the CDR3 is TGTGCCAGCAGGGCCGCTGGGAGCTCCTACAATGAGCAGTTCTTC. Its protein product is CASRAAGSSYNEQFF. This rearrangement joins TRBV2 to TRBJ2-1, with TRBD2 as a possible D gene (5 bases). Looked up from germline, CDR1 is SNHLY and CDR2 is FYNNEI. The CDR3 extends over 15 amino acids. With 6 bases removed from V and 0 bases from J, the gap between germline ends came to 12 bases.

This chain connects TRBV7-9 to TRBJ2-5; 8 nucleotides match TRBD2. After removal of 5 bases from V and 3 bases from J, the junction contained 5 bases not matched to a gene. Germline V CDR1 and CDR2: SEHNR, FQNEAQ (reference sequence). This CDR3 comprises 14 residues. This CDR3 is CASSPGGAKETQYF. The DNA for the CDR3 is TGTGCCAGCAGCCCCGGGGGGGCCAAAGAGACCCAGTACTTC.

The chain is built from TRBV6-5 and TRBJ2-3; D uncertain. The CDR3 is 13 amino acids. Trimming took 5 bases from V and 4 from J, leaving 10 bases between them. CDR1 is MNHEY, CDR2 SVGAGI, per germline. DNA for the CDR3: TGTGCCAGCAGTCTTGCCAGACCAGATACGCAGTATTTT. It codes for CASSLARPDTQYF.

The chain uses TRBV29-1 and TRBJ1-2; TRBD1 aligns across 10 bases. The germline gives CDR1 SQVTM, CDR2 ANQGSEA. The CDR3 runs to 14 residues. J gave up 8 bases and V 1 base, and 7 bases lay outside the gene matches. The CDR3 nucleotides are TGCAGCGTTGAAGGAAGACAGGGGGCTGACGGCTACACCTTC. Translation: CSVEGRQGADGYTF.

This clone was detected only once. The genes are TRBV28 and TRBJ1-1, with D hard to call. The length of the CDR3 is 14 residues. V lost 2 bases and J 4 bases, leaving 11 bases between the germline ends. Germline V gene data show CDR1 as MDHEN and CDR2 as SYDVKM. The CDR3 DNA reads TGTGCCAGCAGTTTAGTGGATCGGGCCACTGAAGCTTTCTTT. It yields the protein CASSLVDRATEAFF.

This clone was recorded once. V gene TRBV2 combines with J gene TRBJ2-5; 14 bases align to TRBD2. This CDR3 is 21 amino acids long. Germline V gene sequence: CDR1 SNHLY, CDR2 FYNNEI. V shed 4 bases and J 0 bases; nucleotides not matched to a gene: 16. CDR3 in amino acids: CASSAHPLPGLAGEYQETQYF. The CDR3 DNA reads TGTGCCAGCAGTGCCCACCCGCTTCCGGGACTAGCGGGGGAGTACCAAGAGACCCAGTACTTC.

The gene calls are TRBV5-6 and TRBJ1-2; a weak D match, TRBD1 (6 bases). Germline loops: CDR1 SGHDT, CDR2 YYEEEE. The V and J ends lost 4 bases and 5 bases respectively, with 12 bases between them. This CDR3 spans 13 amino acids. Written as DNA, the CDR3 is TGTGCCAGCAGCCCTGGACAGAAATATGGCTACACCTTC. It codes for CASSPGQKYGYTF.

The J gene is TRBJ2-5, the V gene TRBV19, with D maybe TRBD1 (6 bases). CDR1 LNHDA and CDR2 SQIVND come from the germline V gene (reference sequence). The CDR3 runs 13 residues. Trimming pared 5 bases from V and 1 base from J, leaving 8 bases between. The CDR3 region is CASSEQGQETQYF. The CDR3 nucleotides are TGTGCCAGTAGTGAACAGGGCCAAGAGACCCAGTACTTC.

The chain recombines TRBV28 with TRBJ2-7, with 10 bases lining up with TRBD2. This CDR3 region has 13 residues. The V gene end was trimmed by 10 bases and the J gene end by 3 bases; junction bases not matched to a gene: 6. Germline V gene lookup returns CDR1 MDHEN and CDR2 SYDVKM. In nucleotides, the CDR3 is TGTGCCACCAAAGCGGGGGGGCTCTACGAGCAGTACTTC. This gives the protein CATKAGGLYEQYF. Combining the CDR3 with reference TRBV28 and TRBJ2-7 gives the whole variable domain DVKVTQSSRYLVKRTGEKVFLECVQDMDHENMFWYRQDPGLGLRLIYFSYDVKMKEKGDIPEGYSVSREKKERFSLILESASTNQTSMYLCATKAGGLYEQYFGPGTRLTVT.

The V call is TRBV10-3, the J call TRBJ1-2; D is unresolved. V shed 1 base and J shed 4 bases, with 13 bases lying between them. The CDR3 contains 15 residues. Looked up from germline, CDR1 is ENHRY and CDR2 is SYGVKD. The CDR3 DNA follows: TGTGCCATCAGTGAGTTGGCTACGGGCGGCTATGGCTACACCTTC. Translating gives CAISELATGGYGYTF.

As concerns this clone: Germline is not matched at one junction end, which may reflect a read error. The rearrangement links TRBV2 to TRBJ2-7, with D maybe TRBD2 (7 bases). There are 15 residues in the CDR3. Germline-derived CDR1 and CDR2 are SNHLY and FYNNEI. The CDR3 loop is CASSESDRSGDMTHF. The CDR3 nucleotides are TGTGCCAGCAGTGAATCTGACCGGAGCGGGGACATGACACACTTC.

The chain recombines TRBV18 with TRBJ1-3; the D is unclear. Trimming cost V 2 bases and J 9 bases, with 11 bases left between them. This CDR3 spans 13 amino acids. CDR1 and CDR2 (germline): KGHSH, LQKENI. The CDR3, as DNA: TGTGCCAGCTCACCATTTAAGGCGAGCACCATATATTTT. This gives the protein CASSPFKASTIYF. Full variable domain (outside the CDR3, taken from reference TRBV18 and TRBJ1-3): NAGVMQNPRHLVRRRGQEARLRCSPMKGHSHVYWYRQLPEEGLKFMVYLQKENIIDESGMPKERFSAEFPKEGPSILRIQQVVRGDSAAYFCASSPFKASTIYFGEGSWLTVV.

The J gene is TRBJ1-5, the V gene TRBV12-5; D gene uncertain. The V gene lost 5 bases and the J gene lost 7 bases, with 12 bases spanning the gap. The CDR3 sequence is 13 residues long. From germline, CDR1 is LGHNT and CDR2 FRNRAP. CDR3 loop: CASGRETPQPQHF. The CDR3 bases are TGTGCTAGTGGTCGGGAAACTCCGCAGCCCCAGCATTTT.

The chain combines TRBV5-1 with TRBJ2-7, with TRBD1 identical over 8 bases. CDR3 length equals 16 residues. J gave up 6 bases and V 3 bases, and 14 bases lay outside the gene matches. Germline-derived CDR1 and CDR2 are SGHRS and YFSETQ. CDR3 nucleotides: TGCGCCAGCAGCTCGCAATCGATCAGGGGGCAGGGCGAGCAGTACTTC. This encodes CASSSQSIRGQGEQYF.

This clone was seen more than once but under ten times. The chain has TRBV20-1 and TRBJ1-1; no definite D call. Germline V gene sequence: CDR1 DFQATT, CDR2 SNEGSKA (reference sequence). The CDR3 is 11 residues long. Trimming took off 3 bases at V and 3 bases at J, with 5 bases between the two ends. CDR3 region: CSAREDTEAFF. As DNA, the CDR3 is TGCAGTGCTAGGGAGGACACTGAAGCTTTCTTT.

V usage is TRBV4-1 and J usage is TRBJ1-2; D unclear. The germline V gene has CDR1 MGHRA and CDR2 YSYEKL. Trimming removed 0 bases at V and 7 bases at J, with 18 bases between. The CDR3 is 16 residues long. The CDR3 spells CASSQDRGGVGGGYTF. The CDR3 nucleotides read TGCGCCAGCAGCCAAGATCGGGGTGGGGTCGGCGGTGGCTACACCTTC.

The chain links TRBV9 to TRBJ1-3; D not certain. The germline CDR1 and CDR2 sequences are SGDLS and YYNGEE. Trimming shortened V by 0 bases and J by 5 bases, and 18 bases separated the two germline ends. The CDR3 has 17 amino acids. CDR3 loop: CASSVEGGGRPRNTIYF. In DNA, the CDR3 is TGTGCCAGCAGCGTAGAAGGAGGAGGACGGCCGAGAAACACCATATATTTT.

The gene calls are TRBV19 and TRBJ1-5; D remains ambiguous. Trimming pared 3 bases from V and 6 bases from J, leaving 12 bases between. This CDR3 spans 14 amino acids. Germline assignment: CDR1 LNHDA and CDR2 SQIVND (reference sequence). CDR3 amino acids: CASSITREGQPQHF. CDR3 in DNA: TGTGCCAGTAGTATTACGAGGGAGGGTCAGCCCCAGCATTTT.

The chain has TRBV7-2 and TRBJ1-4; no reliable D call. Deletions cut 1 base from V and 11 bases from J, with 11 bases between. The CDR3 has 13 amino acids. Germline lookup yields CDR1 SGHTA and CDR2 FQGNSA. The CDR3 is CASSLEGQHKLFF. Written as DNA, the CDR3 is TGTGCCAGCAGCTTAGAAGGCCAGCACAAACTGTTTTTT.